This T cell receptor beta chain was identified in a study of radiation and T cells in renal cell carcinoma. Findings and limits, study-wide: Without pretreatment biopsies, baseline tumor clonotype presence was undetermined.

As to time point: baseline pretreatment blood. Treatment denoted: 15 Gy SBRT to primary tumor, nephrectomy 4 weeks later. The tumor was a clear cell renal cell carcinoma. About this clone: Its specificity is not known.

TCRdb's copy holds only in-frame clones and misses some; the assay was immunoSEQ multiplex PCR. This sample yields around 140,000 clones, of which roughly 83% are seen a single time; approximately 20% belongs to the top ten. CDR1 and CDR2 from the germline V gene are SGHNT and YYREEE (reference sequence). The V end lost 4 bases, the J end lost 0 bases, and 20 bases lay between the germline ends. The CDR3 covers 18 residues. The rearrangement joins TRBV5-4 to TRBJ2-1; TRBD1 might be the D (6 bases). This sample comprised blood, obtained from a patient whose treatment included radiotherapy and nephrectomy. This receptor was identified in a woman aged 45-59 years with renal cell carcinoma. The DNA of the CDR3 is TGTGCCAGCAGCCCACCAACAGGGACCCCAAGCTCCTACAATGAGCAGTTCTTC. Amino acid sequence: CASSPPTGTPSSYNEQFF.